These 7 T cell receptor beta chains originate from one sample sequenced in a study of T-cell memory formation after mild COVID-19. TCRdb itself ran the 5' RACE reads through MiXCR, one entry per CDR3 protein. The sample carries about 240,000 distinct CDR3 sequences, roughly 10% recorded once. The sample was PBMCs or a T cell subset sorted from them (not recorded which). These receptors all stem from a man aged 18 to 29 who had mild COVID-19 (a few samples of this study predate the infection). Cell type and time point are not known.

The chain joins TRBV12-3 or TRBV12-4 to TRBJ2-2; D tentatively reads TRBD1 or TRBD2 (5 bases each). V lost 4 bases and J 0 bases, leaving 9 bases between the germline ends. CDR3 length: 15 amino acids. Here the CDR3 reads CASSSGTSNTGELFF. In DNA, the CDR3 is TGTGCCAGCAGTTCCGGGACGTCGAACACCGGGGAGCTGTTTTTT.

This clonotype was counted many times. The chain's CDR3 is CASSQGSGDTDTQYF. CDR3 bases: TGCGCCAGCAGCCAAGGTTCGGGGGACACAGATACGCAGTATTTT. The rearrangement uses TRBV4-3 and TRBJ2-3, with D possibly matching TRBD2 (6 bases). V lost 1 base to trimming and J lost 2 bases, with 10 bases between them. Germline CDR1 and CDR2: LGHNA and YSLEER. The CDR3 extends over 15 amino acids.

This clonotype came up a few times. J is TRBJ2-5 and V is TRBV7-2; 8 nucleotides agree with TRBD2. The CDR3 extends over 16 amino acids. The V segment lost 5 bases and the J segment 4 bases; nucleotides outside the gene matches: 12. Germline-derived CDR1 and CDR2 are SGHTA and FQGNSA. Written as DNA, the CDR3 is TGTGCCAGCAGCCGGGGGGGACTAACCAGAACAGAGACCCAGTACTTC. It yields the protein CASSRGGLTRTETQYF.

The chain links TRBV4-2 to TRBJ1-5; D is uncertain. CDR1 and CDR2 from the germline V gene are LGHNA and YNFKEQ. Trimming took off 2 bases at V and 0 bases at J, with 8 bases between the two ends. This CDR3 has 15 residues. Written as DNA, the CDR3 is TGTGCCAGCAGCCAATTGACCGATAGCAATCAGCCCCAGCATTTT. Amino acid sequence: CASSQLTDSNQPQHF.

This clonotype was counted only a few times. V gene TRBV5-6 combines with J gene TRBJ2-7, with D unclear. The germline CDR1 and CDR2 sequences are SGHDT and YYEEEE. This CDR3 contains 13 residues. The V end was cut by 1 base, the J end by 0 bases, with 5 bases between. Here the CDR3 DNA reads TGTGCCAGCAGCTTGAGGAGCTCCTACGAGCAGTACGTC. It encodes CASSLRSSYEQYV.

This clonotype showed up just a few times. The rearrangement joins TRBV5-6 to TRBJ2-2; D perhaps matches TRBD2 (6 bases). This CDR3 contains 15 residues. Per the germline V gene, CDR1 is SGHDT and CDR2 is YYEEEE. The V and J ends lost 5 bases and 3 bases respectively, with 14 bases between them. In DNA, the CDR3 is TGTGCCAGCAGACTGGGCGGGGCAGACACCGGGGAGCTGTTTTTT. Translation gives CASRLGGADTGELFF.

This clonotype has only a few counts. This chain connects TRBV4-1 to TRBJ2-1, with D maybe TRBD1 (5 bases). The CDR3 is 12 residues long. Trimming stripped 0 bases from V and 14 bases from J, with 11 bases between. Looked up from germline, CDR1 is MGHRA and CDR2 is YSYEKL. In nucleotides, the CDR3 is TGCGCCAGCAGCCAAGATCGTAGGGGCAAGTTCTTC. It translates to CASSQDRRGKFF.